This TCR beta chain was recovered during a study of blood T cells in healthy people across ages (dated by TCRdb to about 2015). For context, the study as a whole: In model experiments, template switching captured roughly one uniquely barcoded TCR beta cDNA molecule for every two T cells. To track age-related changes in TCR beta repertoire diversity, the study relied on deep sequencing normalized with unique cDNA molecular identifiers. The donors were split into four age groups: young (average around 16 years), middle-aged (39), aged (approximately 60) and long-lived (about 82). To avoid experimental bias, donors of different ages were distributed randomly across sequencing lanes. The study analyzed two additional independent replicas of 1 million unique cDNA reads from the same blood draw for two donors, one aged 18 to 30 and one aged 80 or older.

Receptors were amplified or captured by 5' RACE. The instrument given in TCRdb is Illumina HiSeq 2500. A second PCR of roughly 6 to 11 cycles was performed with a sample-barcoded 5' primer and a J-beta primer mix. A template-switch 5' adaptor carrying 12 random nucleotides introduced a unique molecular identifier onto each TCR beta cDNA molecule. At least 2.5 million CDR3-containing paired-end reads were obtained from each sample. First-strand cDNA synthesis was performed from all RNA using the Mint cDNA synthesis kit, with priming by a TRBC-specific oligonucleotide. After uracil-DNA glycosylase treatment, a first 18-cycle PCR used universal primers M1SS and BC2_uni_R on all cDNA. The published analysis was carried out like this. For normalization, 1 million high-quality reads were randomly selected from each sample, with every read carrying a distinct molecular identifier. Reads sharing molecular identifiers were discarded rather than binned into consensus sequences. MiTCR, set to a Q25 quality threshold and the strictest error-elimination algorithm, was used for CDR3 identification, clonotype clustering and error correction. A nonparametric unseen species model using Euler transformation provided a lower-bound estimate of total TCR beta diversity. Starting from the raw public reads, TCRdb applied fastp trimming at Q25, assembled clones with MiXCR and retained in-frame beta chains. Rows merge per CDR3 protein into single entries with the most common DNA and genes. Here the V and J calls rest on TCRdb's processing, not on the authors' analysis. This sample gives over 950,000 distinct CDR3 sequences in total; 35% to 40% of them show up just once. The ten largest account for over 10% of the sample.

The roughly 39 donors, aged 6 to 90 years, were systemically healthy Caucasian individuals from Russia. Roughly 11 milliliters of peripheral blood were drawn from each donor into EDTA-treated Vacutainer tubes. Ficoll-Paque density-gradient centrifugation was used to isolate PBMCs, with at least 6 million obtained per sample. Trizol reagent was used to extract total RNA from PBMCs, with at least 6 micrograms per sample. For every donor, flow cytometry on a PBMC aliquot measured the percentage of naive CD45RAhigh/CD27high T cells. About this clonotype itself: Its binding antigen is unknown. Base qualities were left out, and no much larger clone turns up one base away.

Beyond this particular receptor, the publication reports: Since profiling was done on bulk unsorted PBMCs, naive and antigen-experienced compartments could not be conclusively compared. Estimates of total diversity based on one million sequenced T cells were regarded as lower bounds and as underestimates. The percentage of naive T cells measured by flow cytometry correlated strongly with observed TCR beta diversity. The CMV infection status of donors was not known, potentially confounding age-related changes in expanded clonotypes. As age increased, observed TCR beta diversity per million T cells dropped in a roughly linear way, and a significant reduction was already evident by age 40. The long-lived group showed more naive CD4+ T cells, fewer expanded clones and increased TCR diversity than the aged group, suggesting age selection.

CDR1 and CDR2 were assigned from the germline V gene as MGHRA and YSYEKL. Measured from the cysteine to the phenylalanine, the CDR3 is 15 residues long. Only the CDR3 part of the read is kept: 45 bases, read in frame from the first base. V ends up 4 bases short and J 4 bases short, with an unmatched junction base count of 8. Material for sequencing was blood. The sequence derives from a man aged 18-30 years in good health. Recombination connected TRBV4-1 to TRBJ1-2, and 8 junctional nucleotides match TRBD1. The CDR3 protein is CASSPGQGIGYGYTF. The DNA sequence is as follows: TGCGCCAGCAGCCCCGGACAGGGAATTGGCTATGGCTACACCTTC.